This T cell receptor (beta chain) was identified during a study of identical twins. The study's findings and limits: Possibly, invariant MAIT and iNKT cells partly confounded zero-insertion analyses.

TCRdb used MiXCR to reprocess the 5' RACE reads, holding one entry per CDR3 protein. The sample carries 450,000 to 650,000 distinct CDR3 sequences, roughly 9.9% recorded once. In its sample, this clonotype was seen many times. What it binds is unknown. These records were also assigned to another study, of yellow fever vaccine responses in identical twins.

The sample taken for sequencing was PBMCs. The receptor comes from a woman aged 18-29 years in good health.

DNA for the CDR3: TGTGCCAGCAGCGTAGGACAGGGCACAGGAGAGACCCAGTACTTC. It codes for CASSVGQGTGETQYF. The chain couples TRBV5-6 to TRBJ2-5, with TRBD1 matching over 8 bases. The ends lost 4 bases at V and 4 bases at J; junction bases unmatched: 9. Germline CDR1 SGHDT, CDR2 YYEEEE. There are 15 residues in the CDR3. Full variable domain (remainder filled in from reference TRBV5-6 and TRBJ2-5): DAGVTQSPTHLIKTRGQQVTLRCSPKSGHDTVSWYQQALGQGPQFIFQYYEEEERQRGNFPDRFSGHQFPNYSSELNVNALLLGDSALYLCASSVGQGTGETQYFGPGTRLLVL.